Listed below are T cell receptor beta chains from one sample, sequenced in a study of CD8 T cells in ankylosing spondylitis. TCRdb reprocessed the 5' RACE reads via MiXCR and lists one record per CDR3 protein. The table includes some 240,000 distinct CDR3 sequences, less than 10% detected once. Sequencing was performed on blood, either unsorted or a sorted T cell fraction (not recorded which). The receptors come from a male donor with ankylosing spondylitis or in good health (not recorded which). Both conserved end residues are part of each CDR3. D genes are given only for firm matches. The listing skips clone size in some rows; elsewhere it reads once, few, many or a size class.

abundance: .; d_gene: .; v_gene: TRBV4-3; j_gene: TRBJ2-2; CDR3aa: CASSQAGANTGELFF; CDR3nt: TGCGCCAGCAGCCAAGCGGGGGCCAACACCGGGGAGCTGTTTTTT
abundance: many; d_gene: .; v_gene: TRBV15; j_gene: TRBJ1-2; CDR3aa: CATSRVFPGDGYTF; CDR3nt: TGTGCCACCAGCAGAGTATTCCCAGGGGATGGCTACACCTTC
abundance: many; d_gene: TRBD2; v_gene: TRBV19; j_gene: TRBJ2-7; CDR3aa: CASSISSGRSYEQYF; CDR3nt: TGTGCCAGTAGTATCAGTAGCGGGAGATCCTACGAGCAGTACTTC
abundance: many; d_gene: TRBD2; v_gene: TRBV5-1; j_gene: TRBJ2-7; CDR3aa: CASSWTSGRSYEQYF; CDR3nt: TGCGCCAGCAGCTGGACTAGCGGCAGATCCTACGAGCAGTACTTC
abundance: .; d_gene: TRBD1; v_gene: TRBV11-2; j_gene: TRBJ2-5; CDR3aa: CASSPGQGRETQYF; CDR3nt: TGTGCCAGCAGCCCAGGACAGGGGCGAGAGACCCAGTACTTC
abundance: .; d_gene: TRBD2; v_gene: TRBV12-3/TRBV12-4; j_gene: TRBJ2-1; CDR3aa: CASTRAGGGNEQFF; CDR3nt: TGTGCCAGCACGCGAGCGGGGGGCGGGAATGAGCAGTTCTTC
abundance: .; d_gene: TRBD1; v_gene: TRBV3-1; j_gene: TRBJ2-2; CDR3aa: CASSYTRTGSTGELFF; CDR3nt: TGTGCCAGCAGCTACACCCGGACAGGATCCACCGGGGAGCTGTTTTTT
abundance: .; d_gene: .; v_gene: TRBV7-2; j_gene: TRBJ1-4; CDR3aa: CASSAGPNEKLFF; CDR3nt: TGTGCCAGCAGCGCGGGACCTAATGAAAAACTGTTTTTT
abundance: many; d_gene: TRBD2; v_gene: TRBV7-9; j_gene: TRBJ2-1; CDR3aa: CASSQELLAGQFF; CDR3nt: TGTGCCAGCAGCCAGGAGCTTCTAGCGGGGCAGTTCTTC
abundance: many; d_gene: .; v_gene: TRBV7-9; j_gene: TRBJ2-2; CDR3aa: CASSSNWGGELFF; CDR3nt: TGTGCCAGCAGCTCCAATTGGGGCGGGGAGCTGTTTTTT
abundance: few; d_gene: .; v_gene: TRBV20-1; j_gene: TRBJ2-7; CDR3aa: CSARDSTSSYEQYF; CDR3nt: TGCAGTGCCCGGGACTCGACAAGCTCCTACGAGCAGTACTTC
abundance: .; d_gene: .; v_gene: TRBV12-3/TRBV12-4; j_gene: TRBJ2-1; CDR3aa: CASSYRGGEQFF; CDR3nt: TGTGCCAGCAGTTACAGGGGAGGGGAGCAGTTCTTC
abundance: few; d_gene: TRBD1; v_gene: TRBV24-1; j_gene: TRBJ1-2; CDR3aa: CATSDAGTDYGYTF; CDR3nt: TGTGCCACCAGTGATGCCGGGACAGACTATGGCTACACCTTC
abundance: many; d_gene: .; v_gene: TRBV6-6; j_gene: TRBJ2-7; CDR3aa: CASRTLNPGEQYF; CDR3nt: TGTGCCAGCAGGACCTTAAACCCGGGGGAGCAGTACTTC
abundance: .; d_gene: .; v_gene: TRBV20-1; j_gene: TRBJ2-1; CDR3aa: CSARRGHSYNEQFF; CDR3nt: TGCAGTGCTAGAAGGGGCCACTCCTACAATGAGCAGTTCTTC
abundance: many; d_gene: .; v_gene: TRBV12-3/TRBV12-4; j_gene: TRBJ1-5; CDR3aa: CASSEDRFNQPQHF; CDR3nt: TGTGCCAGCAGTGAGGACAGATTCAATCAGCCCCAGCATTTT
abundance: many; d_gene: .; v_gene: TRBV15; j_gene: TRBJ2-1; CDR3aa: CATSILTGKISEQFF; CDR3nt: TGTGCCACCAGCATCCTCACAGGTAAAATAAGTGAGCAGTTCTTC
abundance: .; d_gene: TRBD2; v_gene: TRBV2; j_gene: TRBJ2-1; CDR3aa: CASKVDSGLAGDNEQFF; CDR3nt: TGTGCCAGCAAGGTAGACAGCGGACTAGCGGGAGACAATGAGCAGTTCTTC
abundance: many; d_gene: TRBD2; v_gene: TRBV27; j_gene: TRBJ2-2; CDR3aa: CASRLLAGGQTGELFF; CDR3nt: TGTGCCAGCCGACTACTAGCGGGAGGGCAAACCGGGGAGCTGTTTTTT
abundance: .; d_gene: .; v_gene: TRBV14; j_gene: TRBJ2-7; CDR3aa: CASSQEVSYEQYF; CDR3nt: TGTGCCAGCAGCCAAGAAGTGTCCTACGAGCAGTACTTC
abundance: many; d_gene: .; v_gene: TRBV11-2; j_gene: TRBJ2-3; CDR3aa: CASSLEINRLDTQYF; CDR3nt: TGTGCCAGCAGCTTAGAAATAAATAGGTTGGATACGCAGTATTTT
abundance: .; d_gene: .; v_gene: TRBV30; j_gene: TRBJ2-5; CDR3aa: CAWSYGQETQYF; CDR3nt: TGTGCCTGGAGTTATGGCCAAGAGACCCAGTACTTC
abundance: many; d_gene: .; v_gene: TRBV11-2; j_gene: TRBJ2-7; CDR3aa: CASSLEAPPYEQYF; CDR3nt: TGTGCCAGCAGCTTAGAAGCCCCACCCTACGAGCAGTACTTC
abundance: many; d_gene: TRBD2; v_gene: TRBV20-1; j_gene: TRBJ2-1; CDR3aa: CSVSPSGIHNEQFF; CDR3nt: TGCAGTGTTTCCCCTAGCGGGATCCACAATGAGCAGTTCTTC
abundance: many; d_gene: .; v_gene: TRBV5-1; j_gene: TRBJ1-1; CDR3aa: CASSLDTMNTEAFF; CDR3nt: TGCGCCAGCAGCTTGGACACCATGAACACTGAAGCTTTCTTT
abundance: few; d_gene: TRBD2; v_gene: TRBV7-8; j_gene: TRBJ2-7; CDR3aa: CASSLAGGSAYEQYF; CDR3nt: TGTGCCAGCAGCTTAGCGGGAGGGTCGGCCTACGAGCAGTACTTC
abundance: .; d_gene: TRBD1; v_gene: TRBV18; j_gene: TRBJ2-2; CDR3aa: CASSPPDRVTGELFF; CDR3nt: TGTGCCAGCTCACCACCGGACAGGGTCACCGGGGAGCTGTTTTTT
abundance: many; d_gene: .; v_gene: TRBV7-2; j_gene: TRBJ1-1; CDR3aa: CASSLVGGRTEAFF; CDR3nt: TGTGCCAGCAGCTTAGTTGGGGGCAGGACTGAAGCTTTCTTT
abundance: many; d_gene: TRBD1; v_gene: TRBV7-3; j_gene: TRBJ2-1; CDR3aa: CASSLSGQGFGEQFF; CDR3nt: TGTGCCAGCAGCTTATCGGGACAGGGATTCGGTGAGCAGTTCTTC